This T cell receptor beta chain is drawn from a study of blood T cell repertoires in COVID-19. Turning to the study itself: Samples representing acute and convalescent COVID-19 were sourced from the United States, Italy and Spain. T cells, B-cell-depleted T cells, or PBMCs supplied cDNA or gDNA.

The Seattle patients, enrolled during active infection, were followed longitudinally. In the source study's methods: Amplification from reference gene primers served as the basis for estimated nucleated cell counts. Profiled with immunoSEQ multiplex PCR; TCRdb holds only in-frame clones, not every one. That table gives V, J and clone size, and the DNA gave D and trimming. The data contain 350,000 to 500,000 clones, 70% to 90% of them singletons. Germline V gene lookup returns CDR1 LGHDT and CDR2 YNNKEL (reference sequence). The CDR3 has 15 residues. Germline trimming cut 5 bases from V and 0 bases from J; bases unmatched to any gene: 4.

The sequence was obtained from a man aged 18 to 30 with COVID-19, enrolled during active disease. Material for sequencing was peripheral blood. V gene TRBV3-1 (or the pseudogene TRBV3-2) combines with J gene TRBJ2-3; 8 bases line up with TRBD2. Here the CDR3 reads CASSKREGSTDTQYF. The DNA of the CDR3 is TGTGCCAGCAGCAAACGGGAGGGTAGCACAGATACGCAGTATTTT.